This TCR beta chain was retrieved from a study of molecular identifiers for immune sequencing clone quantification. Looking at the study overall: Replicate RNA from roughly 21,000 or 96,000 naive CD8 T cells formed five aliquots; four were sequenced.

With V trimmed by 5 bases and J by 6 bases, 7 bases remained unmatched. There are 15 residues in the CDR3. Looked up from germline, CDR1 is MNHEY and CDR2 is SMNVEV (reference sequence). A few counts support this clonotype. MiXCR, applied by TCRdb to the PCR reads, yields one record per CDR3 protein. The sample contains some 590,000 distinct CDR3 sequences, 25% of which appear only once. The sample was naive CD8+ T cells from blood, with Jurkat cell RNA spiked in. Subset specified: FACS-sorted CD8+CD4-CCR7+CD45RA+ naive T cells. The V gene is TRBV27, the J gene TRBJ2-2; 9 bases are a match to TRBD1. This sequence originates from a human donor in good health. Some libraries in this study had Jurkat cell RNA spiked in. In nucleotides, the CDR3 is TGTGCCAGCAGTCCGTGGACAGGGGTTGCCGGGGAGCTGTTTTTT. Translating it yields CASSPWTGVAGELFF.